This entry concerns a single T cell receptor beta chain. This sample stems from a study of neoadjuvant anti-PD-1 for oral cavity cancer. Background on the study: Patients without progression received a fourth nivolumab dose around day 43, then surgical resection on days 50-56.

In germline, CDR1 is SGHNT, CDR2 YENEEA. The CDR3 consists of 15 residues. V gave up 0 bases and J gave up 0 bases, with 7 bases separating them. Two replicates per tumor sample, mostly from roughly 5 ug of genomic DNA. Clones were sequenced by immunoSEQ multiplex PCR, and TCRdb holds only the in-frame ones, with some missing. Seen here are about 7,400 clones, about 48% observed once, and the top ten hold over 9%. The TCR sequence derives from a person aged 35 to 85 with oral cavity squamous cell carcinoma. The genes are TRBV11-3 and TRBJ2-3; no definite D call. Specimen: tumor tissue, collected before nivolumab (anti-PD-1) treatment. The CDR3 DNA is TGTGCCAGCAGCTTAGAAGGTGTTAGCACAGATACGCAGTATTTT. This gives the protein CASSLEGVSTDTQYF.